This TCR beta chain was obtained from a study of T cell changes during pregnancy in multiple sclerosis (dated by TCRdb to between 2019 and 2020). Background on the whole study: The study examined how the T cell repertoire changed over the course of pregnancy in women with multiple sclerosis.

With respect to this clone: Its binding antigen is unknown. Qualities for individual bases were not recorded, and no much larger clone is one base off.

Library construction relied on the immunoSEQ multiplex PCR assay. Sourced from immuneACCESS, this table was stored by TCRdb with only in-frame sequences that have V and J called. A share of the clones is absent; for the studies checked, an unresolved V gene accounts for under half, and the remainder has no known explanation. The sample yields more than 55,000 clones; 75% to 95% were counted once. The leading ten clones occupy over 2% of the sample. The CDR1 and CDR2 encoded by the germline V gene (reference sequence) are LNHDA and SQIVND. V loses 3 bases of germline sequence and J loses 4 bases, and the interval between the two ends is 16 bases. Counted from cysteine to phenylalanine, this CDR3 has 16 amino acids. Only the CDR3 DNA is retained, 48 bases long and in frame from the first base.

This receptor was taken from a female donor in good health, enrolled as a control in a pregnancy study. The chain uses TRBV19 and TRBJ1-5, with a tentative D gene TRBD1 over 5 matching bases. The sample here was peripheral blood, taken in the third trimester of pregnancy. The nucleotide sequence is given as TGTGCCAGTAGTATCCTGACAGTCCTGGGGAATCAGCCCCAGCATTTT. It translates to CASSILTVLGNQPQHF.